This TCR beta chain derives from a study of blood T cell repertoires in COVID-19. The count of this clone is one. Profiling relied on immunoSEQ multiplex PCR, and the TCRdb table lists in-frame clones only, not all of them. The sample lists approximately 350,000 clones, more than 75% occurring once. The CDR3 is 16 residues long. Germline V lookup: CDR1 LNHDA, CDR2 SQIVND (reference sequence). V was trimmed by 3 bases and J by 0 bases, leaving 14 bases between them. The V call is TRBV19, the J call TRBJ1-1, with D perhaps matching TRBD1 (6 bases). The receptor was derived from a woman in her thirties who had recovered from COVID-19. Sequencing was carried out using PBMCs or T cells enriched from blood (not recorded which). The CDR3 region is CASSMRQEIMNTEAFF. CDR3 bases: TGTGCCAGTAGTATGAGACAGGAAATCATGAACACTGAAGCTTTCTTT.